The rows below give T cell receptor beta chains drawn from one sample of a study of T cells expressing NK-cell markers. Using the 5' RACE reads, TCRdb records one entry per CDR3 protein without DNA. The sample has about 390,000 distinct CDR3 sequences. Sequences were obtained from blood T cells: a sorted CD56 or NKG2C T cell subset, CD4+ or CD8+ T cells, or bulk PBMC T cells (not recorded which). The receptors here all came from a woman aged 50 to 60 in good health. The CDR3 runs from the conserved cysteine through the conserved F or W.

15	TRBJ2-1	TRBV29-1	CSVERAGGGYNEQFF
14	TRBJ2-3	TRBV4-1	CASSLPVSSRTQYF
15	TRBJ2-5	TRBV3-1	CASSSDWTQERTQYF
15	TRBJ2-2	TRBV28	CASSFLQRNTGELFF
14	TRBJ1-2	TRBV10-3	CAIRGTGSNYGYTF
15	TRBJ2-1	TRBV20-1	CSARATGGLYNEQFF
14	TRBJ2-7	TRBV12-3/TRBV12-4	CASSSTSHLSEQYF
15	TRBJ1-2	TRBV3-1	CASSQPSGKLRGYTF
16	TRBJ2-1	TRBV7-6	CASSLRTSGIGDEQFF
16	TRBJ2-1	TRBV7-9	CASSLGGAGGDNEQFF
13	TRBJ2-7	TRBV15	CATHSGRAYEQYF
16	TRBJ1-1	TRBV5-1	CASSPEAGARNTEAFF
16	TRBJ1-1	TRBV24-1	CATSDFPRGCSTEAFF
15	TRBJ2-1	TRBV27	CASSPWGGDYNEQFF
16	TRBJ1-6	TRBV27	CASSSTPQGGNSPLHF
12	TRBJ2-7	TRBV7-9	CAIGAGPYEQYF
19	TRBJ2-1	TRBV20-1	CSARPSRRDRPFSYNEQFF
16	TRBJ2-5	TRBV20-1	CSARRDRGRLGETQYF
11	TRBJ1-5	TRBV12-3/TRBV12-4	CASSDSEPQHF
14	TRBJ2-7	TRBV20-1	CSARTGGLSYEQYF
15	TRBJ2-1	TRBV15	CATSRDRGLNNEQFF
15	TRBJ2-5	TRBV14	CASSQARGVAETQYF
13	TRBJ1-2	TRBV12-3/TRBV12-4	CASRRRWGGGYTF
15	TRBJ2-3	TRBV29-1	CSVIRSGTSTDTQYF
14	TRBJ2-1	TRBV2	CASERTSGRGEQFF
15	TRBJ2-3	TRBV4-2	CASRGIQGITDTQYF
15	TRBJ2-1	TRBV4-1	CASSLLLGSYNEQFF
16	TRBJ2-1	TRBV10-3	CAISELPRGPYNEQFF
17	TRBJ2-1	TRBV7-2	CASSDMVVGRASGEQFF
16	TRBJ1-1	TRBV27	CASSPGGWYLNTEAFF
12	TRBJ1-2	TRBV20-1	CSARSRIYGYTF
13	TRBJ2-1	TRBV7-2	CASSLTTYNEQFF
14	TRBJ2-1	TRBV19	CASSIPGSYNEQFF
11	TRBJ2-1	TRBV30	CAWSVGGEKFF
13	TRBJ2-7	TRBV12-3/TRBV12-4	CASKETTSYEQYF
12	TRBJ2-7	TRBV29-1	CSVSGGIYEQYF
16	TRBJ2-3	TRBV19	CASSRTSGSGTDTQYF
12	TRBJ1-1	TRBV10-3	CAISEGGREAFF
16	TRBJ2-5	TRBV12-3/TRBV12-4	CASSFAGGRWEETQYF
13	TRBJ2-1	TRBV18	CASSPLAGSEQFF
14	TRBJ2-3	TRBV7-2	CASGRDRVADTQYF
17	TRBJ1-6	TRBV5-5	CASSLTLGSPGDSPLHF
15	TRBJ2-1	TRBV7-2	CASSLLAGGGIEQFF
15	TRBJ1-1	TRBV7-9	CASSELTGENTEAFF
17	TRBJ2-5	TRBV12-3/TRBV12-4	CASSPGLAGGLRETQYF
13	TRBJ1-1	TRBV5-1	CASFTGENTEAFF